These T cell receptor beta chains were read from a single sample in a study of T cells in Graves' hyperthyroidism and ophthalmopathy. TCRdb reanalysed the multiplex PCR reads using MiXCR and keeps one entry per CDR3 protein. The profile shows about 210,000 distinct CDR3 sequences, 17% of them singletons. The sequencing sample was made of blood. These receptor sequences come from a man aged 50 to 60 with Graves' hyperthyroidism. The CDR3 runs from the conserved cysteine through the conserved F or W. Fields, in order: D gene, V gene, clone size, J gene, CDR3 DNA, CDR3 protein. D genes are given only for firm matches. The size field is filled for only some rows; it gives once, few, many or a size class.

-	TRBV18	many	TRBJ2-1	TGTGCCAGCTCACCCCAGCGGGACAATGAGCAGTTCTTC	CASSPQRDNEQFF
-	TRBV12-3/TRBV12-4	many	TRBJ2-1	TGTGCCAGCAGTTTCGGTCATGAGCAGTTCTTC	CASSFGHEQFF
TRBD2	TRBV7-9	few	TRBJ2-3	TGTGCCAGCCTACCACCGGGACTAGCGACAGATACGCAGTATTTT	CASLPPGLATDTQYF
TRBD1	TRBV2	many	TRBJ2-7	TGTGCCAGCACCGGACAGGGGGCGGACGAGCAGTACTTC	CASTGQGADEQYF
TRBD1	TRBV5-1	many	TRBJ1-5	TGCGCCAGCAGCTGGACAGGGTTGAGCAATCAGCCCCAGCATTTT	CASSWTGLSNQPQHF
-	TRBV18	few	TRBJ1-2	TGTGCCAGCTCAAAGGAGGGGGGTATAGGCCCCAGCACCTTC	CASSKEGGIGPSTF
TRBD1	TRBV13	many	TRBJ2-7	TGTGCCTCCTCCGGGACAGGACCCTACGAGCAGTACTTC	CASSGTGPYEQYF
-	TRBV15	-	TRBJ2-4	TGTGCCACCAGCAGAGAGACGGGCAGGTTAGCCAAAAACATTCAGTACTTC	CATSRETGRLAKNIQYF
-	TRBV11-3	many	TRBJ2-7	TGTGCCAGCAGCTTAAACTATGGAGGAAAATCCTACGAGCAGTACTTC	CASSLNYGGKSYEQYF
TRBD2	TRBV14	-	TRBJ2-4	TGTGCCAGCAGCCAAAACGGACTAGCGGGAGCCAAAAACATTCAGTACTTC	CASSQNGLAGAKNIQYF
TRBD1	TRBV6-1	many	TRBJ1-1	TGTGCCAGCAGTGCCGGGACAGGGGGCAATACTGAAGCTTTCTTT	CASSAGTGGNTEAFF
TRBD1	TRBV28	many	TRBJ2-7	TGTGCCAGCAGTTCGGGACAGACTGCCTACGAGCAGTACTTC	CASSSGQTAYEQYF
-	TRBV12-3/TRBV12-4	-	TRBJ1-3	TGTGCCAGCAGTTTAGTAGGTGAAAACACCATATATTTT	CASSLVGENTIYF
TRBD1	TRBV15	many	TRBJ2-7	TGTGCCACCAGCAGAGACGGGACAGGGGACGCCTACGAGCAGTACTTC	CATSRDGTGDAYEQYF
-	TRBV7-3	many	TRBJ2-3	TGTGCCAGCAGCCGGTCGGGGAGCACAGATACGCAGTATTTT	CASSRSGSTDTQYF
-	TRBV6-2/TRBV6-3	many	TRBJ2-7	TGTGCCAGCAGGGACAGCAGCACCTACGAGCAGTACTTC	CASRDSSTYEQYF
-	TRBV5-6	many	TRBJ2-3	TGTGCCAGCAGCTTCGCAGACTCGCAAACGCAGTATTTT	CASSFADSQTQYF
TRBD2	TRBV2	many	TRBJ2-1	TGTGCCAGCACCGGGCGGGAGTCCTACAATGAGCAGTTCTTC	CASTGRESYNEQFF
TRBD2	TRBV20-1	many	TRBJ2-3	TGCAGTGCTACCTTCGGGACTAGCGGGACGCTATACACAGATACGCAGTATTTT	CSATFGTSGTLYTDTQYF
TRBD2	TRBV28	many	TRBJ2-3	TGTGCCAGCCGTAGCGGGACCAGCACAGATACGCAGTATTTT	CASRSGTSTDTQYF
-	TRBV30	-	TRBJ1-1	TGTGCCTGGATCACCCCAGGACCAGGGAGCACGAGAACTGAAGCTTTCTTT	CAWITPGPGSTRTEAFF
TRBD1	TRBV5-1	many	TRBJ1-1	TGCGCCAGCAGCCCGGGACAGGCATTCATGAACACTGAAGCTTTCTTT	CASSPGQAFMNTEAFF
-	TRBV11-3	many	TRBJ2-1	TGTGCCAGCAGCTTAGGAGGGATCACCTACAATGAGCAGTTCTTC	CASSLGGITYNEQFF
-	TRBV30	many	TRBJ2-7	TGTGCCTGGAGTGACCAGTACGAGCAGTACTTC	CAWSDQYEQYF
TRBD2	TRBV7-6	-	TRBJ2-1	TGTGCCAGCAGCTTAGTTGTTGGTCTAGCGGGAAGTTCCTACAATGAGCAGTTCTTC	CASSLVVGLAGSSYNEQFF
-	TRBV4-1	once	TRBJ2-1	TGCGCCAGCAGCCGAGACAGCGATACTTACAATGAGCAGTTCTTC	CASSRDSDTYNEQFF
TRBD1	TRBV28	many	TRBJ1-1	TGTGCCAGCAGCACCTGGGGGACAGGGAACCCTGAAGCTTTCTTT	CASSTWGTGNPEAFF
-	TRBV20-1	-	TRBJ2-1	TGCAGTGCTCCACGACTCTCTTCCTACAATGGGGAGCAGTTCTTC	CSAPRLSSYNGEQFF
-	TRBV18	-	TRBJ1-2	TGTGCCAGCTCACCCGGACAGTATGGCTACACCTTC	CASSPGQYGYTF
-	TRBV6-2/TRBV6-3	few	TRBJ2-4	TGTGCCAGCGCTGAGGGAAACCTAGCCAAAAACATTCAGTACTTC	CASAEGNLAKNIQYF
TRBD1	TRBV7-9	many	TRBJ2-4	TGTGCCAGCTCAACGGACAGGTTTGAGAACATTCAGTACTTC	CASSTDRFENIQYF
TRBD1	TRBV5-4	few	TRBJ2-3	TGTGCCAGCAGCCGACAGGGGGCGAAGGCGCAGTATTTT	CASSRQGAKAQYF
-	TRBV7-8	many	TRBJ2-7	TGTGCCAGCAGCTCAAGACGGAGTTTAAGTTACGAGCAGTACTTC	CASSSRRSLSYEQYF
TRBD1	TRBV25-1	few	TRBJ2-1	TGTGCCAGCAGTGACGGACAGGGTTACTACAATGAGCAGTTCTTC	CASSDGQGYYNEQFF
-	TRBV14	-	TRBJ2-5	TGTGCCAGCAGCCAAGGGGGGTTGGGCATGTCGCACTTC	CASSQGGLGMSHF
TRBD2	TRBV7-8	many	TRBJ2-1	TGTGCCAGCTCTTTTAGCGGGGGTTACAATGAGCAGTTCTTC	CASSFSGGYNEQFF
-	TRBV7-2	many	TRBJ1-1	TGTGCCAGCAGCCCTCAGGTCGGGACCGAAGCTTTCTTT	CASSPQVGTEAFF
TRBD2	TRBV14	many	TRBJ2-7	TGTGCCAGCAGCCAAGAGGGGCTAGCGGGAGCGAGCGAGCAGTACTTC	CASSQEGLAGASEQYF
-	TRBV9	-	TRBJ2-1	TGTGCCAGCAGCGTATCAGGGCAGGGCTACAATGAGCAGTTCTTC	CASSVSGQGYNEQFF
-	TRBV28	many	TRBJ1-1	TGTGCCAGCGAAACAGAGATGAACACTGAAGCTTTCTTT	CASETEMNTEAFF
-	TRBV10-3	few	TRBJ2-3	TGTGCCATCAGGGACAAAGGACTGGTGACAGATACGCAGTATTTT	CAIRDKGLVTDTQYF
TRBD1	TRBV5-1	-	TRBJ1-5	TGCGCCAGCAAATTTTCCGGGACAGGGGGCTATCAGCCCCAGCATTTT	CASKFSGTGGYQPQHF
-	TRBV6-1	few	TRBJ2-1	TGTGCCAGCACCCTACGTGTGGCCTACCACAATGAGCAGTTCTTC	CASTLRVAYHNEQFF
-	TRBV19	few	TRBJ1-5	TGTGCCAGTAGTATAGAGGGGGCAGGGCGTCGGAATCAGCCCCAGCATTTT	CASSIEGAGRRNQPQHF
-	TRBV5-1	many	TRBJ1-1	TGCGCCAGCACCCCGGGACATCGAAGCCCTGAAGCTTTCTTT	CASTPGHRSPEAFF
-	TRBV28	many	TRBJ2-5	TGTGCCAGCAGTTTATTTCTCGGGGCAGGGAAGGAGGAAGAGACCCAGTACTTC	CASSLFLGAGKEEETQYF
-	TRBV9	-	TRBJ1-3	TGTGCCAGCAGCGTGAAGGACAGCTCCTACTCTGGAAACACCATATATTTT	CASSVKDSSYSGNTIYF
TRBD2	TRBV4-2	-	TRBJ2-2	TGTGCCAGCAGCCAGTCCGCGGGAGAGGGGACCGGGGAGCTGTTTTTT	CASSQSAGEGTGELFF
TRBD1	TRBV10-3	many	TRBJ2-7	TGTGCCATCAGTGAGACAGGGGCTACCTACGAGCAGTACTTC	CAISETGATYEQYF
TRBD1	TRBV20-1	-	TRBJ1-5	TGCAGTGCTAGAGATGGGGACAGGGGATCCAATCAGCCCCAGCATTTT	CSARDGDRGSNQPQHF
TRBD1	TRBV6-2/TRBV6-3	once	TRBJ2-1	TGTGCCAGCAGTGACGGGACAGGGGTTAATGAGCAGTTCTTC	CASSDGTGVNEQFF
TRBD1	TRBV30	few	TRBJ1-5	TGTGCCTGGAGTGTTCCGGGACAGGGGTATCAGCCCCAGCATTTT	CAWSVPGQGYQPQHF
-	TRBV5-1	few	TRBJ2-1	TGCGCCAGCAGCTCCGGGACCACCTCCTACAATGAGCAGTTCTTC	CASSSGTTSYNEQFF
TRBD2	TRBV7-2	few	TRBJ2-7	TGTGCCAGCAGCTCGACTAGCGGGAGATACGAGCAGTACTTC	CASSSTSGRYEQYF
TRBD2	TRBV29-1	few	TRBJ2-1	TGCAGCGTTGAAGCCCCGGGACTAGCGGGAGAAACCGGTATGTCCTACAATGAGCAGTTCTTC	CSVEAPGLAGETGMSYNEQFF